This note documents a single TCR beta chain sequence. The sample has other DNA sequences that encode this CDR3 too. The CDR3 totals 13 residues. The V gene lost 4 bases and the J gene lost 1 base, with 7 bases spanning the gap. Germline V CDR1 and CDR2: SQVTM, ANQGSEA. The source of the sample is a study of blood T cell repertoires in COVID-19. The overall study: Both acute and convalescent COVID-19 samples were obtained from the United States, Italy and Spain. The cDNA or gDNA used as material had been derived from T cells, B-cell-depleted T cells, or PBMCs.

In the original processing: Estimation of nucleated cell counts relied on the amplification of reference gene primers. Here immunoSEQ multiplex PCR was the method, and the copy in TCRdb shows in-frame clones only, minus some. For V, J and clone size, that table is used; D and trimming come from the DNA. The profile shows roughly 42,000 clones, around 89% of them singletons. V and J are TRBV29-1 and TRBJ2-2; D might be TRBD1 (5 bases). Sequenced material: peripheral blood. The clonotype originates from a man between 25 and 39 years old with active or convalescent COVID-19. The CDR3 region has the DNA TGCAGCGTTGCAGGGCAGAACACCGGGGAGCTGTTTTTT. It is translated as CSVAGQNTGELFF.